A single TCR beta chain is shown here with its context. Its binding antigen is unknown. No much larger clone exists at a distance of one base, and base qualities are not known. Inclusive of the bounding cysteine and phenylalanine, the CDR3 is 14 residues long. The sequence is cut down to CDR3 DNA, 42 bases in frame from base 1. According to the germline V gene, CDR1 reads SGHVS and CDR2 reads FNYEAQ. The trim is 4 bases for V and 5 bases for J, with a gap of 14 bases between the germline ends. The source of the sample is a study of T cell responses to AZD1222 COVID-19 vaccine (dated by TCRdb to the early 2020s). Study-wide context: A total of 233 trial participants underwent TCR sequencing, of whom more than 200 had received two doses of AZD1222 and some 25 had received two doses of the MenACWY control vaccine. Trial participants were enrolled into age subgroups of 18-55, 56-69 and 70-plus years, which contained about 160, 30 and 59 TCR-sequenced participants, respectively.

The CDR3 regions of human TCRbeta chains were analyzed by immunosequencing. The paper's processing steps were these. TCRs in the repertoires were matched against a reference library of SARS-CoV-2-specific TCRs that had been generated with the MIRA antigen-specificity platform. Breadth meant the fraction of unique TCRs that were SARS-CoV-2-associated, whereas depth meant the fraction of total T cells that were SARS-CoV-2-associated. Using the MIRA data, each spike-specific TCR was assigned both to the spike region to which the TCR was reactive and to a CD4 or CD8 class. Log10-transformed breadth and depth values were compared by one-way ANOVA with Sidak's multiple comparisons tests. TCRdb carries this immuneACCESS record with in-frame sequences only. Its versions omit some clonotypes, under half of them owing to an unresolved V gene in the studies checked, with the rest unexplained. V, J and clone size derive from that table, while D and trimming were established from the DNA sequence. Here the sample has approximately 150,000 clones; approximately 91% occur a single time. The ten largest account for less than 2% of the sample.

Summary of the overall study and its limitations: In the small 56-69-year group, the increase in depth fell short of significance, most likely because of low power. Because no samples from the day 14 peak response were available, repertoires could be characterized only after the peak T cell response. Conclusions about previously exposed vaccinees are limited, since just six AZD1222 recipients were seropositive for SARS-CoV-2 at baseline. Most participants were white British and females outnumbered males, and the authors suggested that clonal diversity may have been underestimated. Vaccine-associated CD4 TCRs spanned the whole spike protein, with dominant responses in regions 160-218 and 743-854. After two AZD1222 doses, both the breadth and the depth of spike-specific TCRs were significantly higher than at day 0 and than in MenACWY recipients. Reportedly, close to half of the unique spike-specific TCRs recognized epitopes lying outside the regions that are mutated in the B.1.351 and B.1.1.7 variants.

This specimen's time point label, per the study, means: about 28 days (+/-7) after the second vaccine dose. AZD1222 recipients given second doses at about 4 weeks or at about 12 weeks were pooled, since spike-specific TCR depth and breadth were not found to differ between the two schedules. Samples from vaccinated people were obtained from the UK trials COV001 and COV002, which included a single-blind randomized controlled phase 2/3 trial of AZD1222 (ChAdOx1 nCoV-19) in healthy adults. For TCRbeta chain sequencing, PBMC samples from trial participants were taken at day 0 and at day 28 after the second dose.

This receptor chain uses TRBV7-6 and TRBJ2-5; the D gene is possibly TRBD1 or TRBD2, each agreeing over 5 bases. This sequence originates from an adult who received the AZD1222 COVID-19 vaccine. The sample was peripheral blood, taken 28 days after the second AZD1222 dose. CDR3 region: CASSSTGTQETQYF. The nucleotide sequence is TGTGCCAGCAGCTCCACCGGGACCCAGGAGACCCAGTACTTC.